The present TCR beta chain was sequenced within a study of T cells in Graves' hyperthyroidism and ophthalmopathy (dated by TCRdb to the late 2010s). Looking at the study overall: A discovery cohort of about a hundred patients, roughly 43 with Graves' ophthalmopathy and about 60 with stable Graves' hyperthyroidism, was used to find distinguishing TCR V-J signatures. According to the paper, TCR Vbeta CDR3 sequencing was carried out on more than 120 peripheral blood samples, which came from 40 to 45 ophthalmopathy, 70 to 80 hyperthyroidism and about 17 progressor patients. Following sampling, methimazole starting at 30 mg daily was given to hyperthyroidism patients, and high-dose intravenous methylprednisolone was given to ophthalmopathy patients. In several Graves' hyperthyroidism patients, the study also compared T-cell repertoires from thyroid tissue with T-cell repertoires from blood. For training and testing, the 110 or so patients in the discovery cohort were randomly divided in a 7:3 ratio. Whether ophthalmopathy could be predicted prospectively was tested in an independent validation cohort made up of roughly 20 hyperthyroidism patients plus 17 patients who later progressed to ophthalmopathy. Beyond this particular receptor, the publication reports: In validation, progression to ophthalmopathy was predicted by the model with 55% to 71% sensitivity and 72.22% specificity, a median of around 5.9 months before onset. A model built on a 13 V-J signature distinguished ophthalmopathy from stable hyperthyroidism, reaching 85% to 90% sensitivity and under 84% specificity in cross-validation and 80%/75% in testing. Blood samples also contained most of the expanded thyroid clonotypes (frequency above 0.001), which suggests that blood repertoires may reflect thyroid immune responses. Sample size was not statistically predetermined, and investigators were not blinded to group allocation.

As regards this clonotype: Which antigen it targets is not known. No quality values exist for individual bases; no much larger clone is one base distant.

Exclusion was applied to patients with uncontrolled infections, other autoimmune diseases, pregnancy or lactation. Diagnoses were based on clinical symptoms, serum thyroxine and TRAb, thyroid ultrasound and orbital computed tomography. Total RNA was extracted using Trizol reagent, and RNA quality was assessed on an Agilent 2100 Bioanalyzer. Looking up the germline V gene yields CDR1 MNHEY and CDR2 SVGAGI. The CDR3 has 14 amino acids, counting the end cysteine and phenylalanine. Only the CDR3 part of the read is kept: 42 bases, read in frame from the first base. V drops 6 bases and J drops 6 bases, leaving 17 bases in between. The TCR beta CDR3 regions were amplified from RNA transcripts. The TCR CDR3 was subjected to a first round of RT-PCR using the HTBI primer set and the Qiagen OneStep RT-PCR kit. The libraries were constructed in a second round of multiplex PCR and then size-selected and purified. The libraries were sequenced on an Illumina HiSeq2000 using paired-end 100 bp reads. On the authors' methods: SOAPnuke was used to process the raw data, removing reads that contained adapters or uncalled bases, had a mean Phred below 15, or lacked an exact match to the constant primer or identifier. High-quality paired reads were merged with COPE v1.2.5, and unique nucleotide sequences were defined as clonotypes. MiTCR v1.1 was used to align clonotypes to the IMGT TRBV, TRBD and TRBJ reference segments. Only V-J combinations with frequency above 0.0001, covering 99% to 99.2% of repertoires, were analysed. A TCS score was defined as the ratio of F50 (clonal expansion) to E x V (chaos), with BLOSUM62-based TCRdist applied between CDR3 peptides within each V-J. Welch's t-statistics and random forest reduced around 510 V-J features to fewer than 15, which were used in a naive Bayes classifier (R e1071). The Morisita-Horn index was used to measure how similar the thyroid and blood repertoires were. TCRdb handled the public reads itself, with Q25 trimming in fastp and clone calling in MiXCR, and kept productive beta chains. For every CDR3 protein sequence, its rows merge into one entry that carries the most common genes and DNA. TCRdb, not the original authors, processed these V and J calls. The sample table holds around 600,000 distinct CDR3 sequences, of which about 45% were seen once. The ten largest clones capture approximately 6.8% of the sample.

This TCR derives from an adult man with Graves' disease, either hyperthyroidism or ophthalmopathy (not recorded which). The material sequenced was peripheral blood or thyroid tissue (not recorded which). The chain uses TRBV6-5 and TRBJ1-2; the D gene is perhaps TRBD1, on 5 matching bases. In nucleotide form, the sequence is TGTGCCAGCAGGGAACTGGGGCATGAACATGGCTACACCTTC. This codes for CASRELGHEHGYTF.